Presented here are 26 T cell receptor beta chains from one specimen sequenced in a study of T cell clonality in common variable immunodeficiency. The method was immunoSEQ multiplex PCR; TCRdb's version includes in-frame clones alone and lacks a portion of them. The sample presents about 81,000 clones, none singletons. The sequenced sample consisted of peripheral blood mononuclear cells. These receptors were taken from a person aged 18 to 75 in good health.

This clone was recorded many times. The CDR3 end falls 3 residues outside the read, so it is completed with the germline J gene. The rearrangement joins TRBV6-2 or TRBV6-3 to TRBJ2-7, with D perhaps matching TRBD2 (5 bases). Trimming cost V 9 bases and J 0 bases, with 18 bases left between them. In germline, CDR1 is MNHEY, CDR2 SVGEGT. This CDR3 contains 15 residues. The CDR3 sequence: CASVARADRSYEQYF. Partial CDR3 DNA: TGTGCCAGTGTTGCGAGGGCAGACCGCTCCTACGAG.

This clone was seen many times. The read finishes 3 residues shy of the CDR3 end, and the germline J gene is used to complete it. The V call is TRBV19, the J call TRBJ2-7, with TRBD2 matching 7 bases. Germline values: CDR1 LNHDA, CDR2 SQIVND (reference sequence). This CDR3 contains 17 residues. The V gene end was trimmed by 1 base and the J gene end by 1 base; junction bases not matched to a gene: 10. The CDR3 region is CASSIGTRGSLSYEQYF. The part of the CDR3 DNA that was read is TGTGCCAGTAGTATAGGGACTAGGGGAAGCCTGTCCTACGAG. The variable domain in full, with the rest retrieved from reference TRBV19 and TRBJ2-7, is DGGITQSPKYLFRKEGQNVTLSCEQNLNHDAMYWYRQDPGQGLRLIYYSQIVNDFQKGDIAEGYSVSREKKESFPLTVTSAQKNPTAFYLCASSIGTRGSLSYEQYFGPGTRLTVT.

There are many counts of this clone. The CDR3 goes on 3 residues after the read ends, and that part is filled in from the germline J gene. V is TRBV28 and J is TRBJ1-4; D not resolved. CDR1 is MDHEN and CDR2 is SYDVKM in the germline V gene. V was trimmed by 8 bases and J by 5 bases, leaving 12 bases between them. The CDR3 has 13 amino acids. The CDR3 here is CASFRGRNEKLFF. CDR3 bases read: TGTGCCAGCTTTCGCGGGAGAAATGAAAAA.

This clone was recorded at least ten times. The read stops 3 residues short of the end of the CDR3; the missing end is completed from the germline J gene. This chain joins TRBV20-1 and TRBJ2-7; the match to TRBD2 covers 9 bases. Looked up from germline, CDR1 is DFQATT and CDR2 is SNEGSKA (reference sequence). With 6 bases clipped from V and 3 bases from J, the junction kept 6 bases outside the gene matches. The CDR3 has 13 residues. The CDR3 bases that were read are TGCAGTGCGTCGGCTAGCGGGATCTACGAG. Translation gives CSASASGIYE. The whole CDR3 sequence reads CSASASGIYEQYF.

In this sample, this clone turned up many times. The CDR3 end falls 3 residues outside the read, so it is completed with the germline J gene. The chain links TRBV6-2 or TRBV6-3 to TRBJ2-7, with D tentatively TRBD2 (5 bases). V dropped 2 bases and J dropped 6 bases, with 11 bases sitting between them. Germline V gene lookup returns CDR1 MNHEY and CDR2 SVGEGT. CDR3 length equals 13 residues. The CDR3 here is CASSYATRSEQYF. CDR3 DNA (partial): TGTGCCAGCAGTTACGCCACTAGGAGCGAG.

In its sample, this clone was seen many times. Relative to the germline gene, one junction end is altered; a read error may explain this. The read comes to an end 3 residues before the CDR3 does, leaving the germline J gene to fill in the end. Other DNA sequences within the sample encode an identical CDR3. The genes are TRBV6-2 or TRBV6-3 and TRBJ2-7; 8 bases are a match to TRBD2. The CDR3 is 15 residues long. Germline CDR1 and CDR2: MNHEY and SVGEGT. The CDR3 DNA, read in part, is TGCGCCAGCAGCCCCGGGGGGGGACTCACCTACGAG. It yields the protein CASSPGGGLTYE. The CDR3, in full, reads CASSPGGGLTYEQYF.

At least ten counts were recorded for this clone. The CDR3 end is not reached by the read, which stops 3 residues before it; the germline J gene fills it in. The gene calls are TRBV19 and TRBJ1-5; TRBD1 agrees at 7 bases. Trimming cost V 4 bases and J 4 bases; bases outside gene matches: 10. In germline, CDR1 is LNHDA, CDR2 SQIVND (reference sequence). This CDR3 has 16 residues. CDR3 sequence: CASSRRQGGDNQPQHF. The sequenced CDR3 bases are TGTGCCAGTAGTAGAAGACAGGGTGGAGATAATCAGCCC.

In its sample, this clone was seen many times. The read halts 3 residues ahead of the CDR3 end, with the missing end drawn from the germline J gene. This chain joins TRBV6-2 or TRBV6-3 and TRBJ2-1, with a tentative D call TRBD1 (6 bases). Trimming cost V 0 bases and J 9 bases, with 9 bases left between them. Germline V CDR1 and CDR2: MNHEY, SVGEGT. This CDR3 region has 13 residues. CDR3 sequence reads: CASSYSGAPEQFF. The DNA read from the CDR3 is TGTGCCAGCAGTTACTCGGGGGCTCCTGAG.

In its sample, this clone was seen many times. The read terminates 3 residues ahead of where the CDR3 ends, so the germline J gene completes it. This chain connects TRBV19 to TRBJ2-5; possibly TRBD1 for D (6 bases). V was clipped by 2 bases and J by 5 bases, with 15 bases between them. Looked up from germline, CDR1 is LNHDA and CDR2 is SQIVND (reference sequence). The CDR3 spans 15 residues. CDR3 region: CASSISGRGGETQYF. Incomplete CDR3 DNA: TGTGCCAGTAGTATAAGCGGCAGGGGTGGGGAGACC.

This clone was detected ten times or more. The CDR3 end lies 3 residues beyond the end of the read and is filled in from the germline J gene. J is TRBJ1-4 and V is TRBV30, with 7 bases fitting TRBD1. The length of the CDR3 is 18 residues. In germline, CDR1 is GTSNPN, CDR2 SVGIG (reference sequence). With V trimmed by 5 bases and J by 0 bases, 15 bases remained unmatched. The sequenced part of the CDR3 DNA is TGTGCCTGGTCCTGGACAGGCGAGTTCCTGACAACTAATGAAAAA. This translates into CAWSWTGEFLTTNEK. The entire CDR3 protein reads CAWSWTGEFLTTNEKLFF.

This clone has at least ten counts. The covered CDR3 bases are TGTGCCAGCAGGGACAGGGGAATGACTGAA. Translation: CASRDRGMTE. From start to end, the CDR3 is CASRDRGMTEAFF. The rearrangement uses TRBV12-3 or TRBV12-4 and TRBJ1-1; TRBD1 matches 9 bases. The CDR3 goes on 3 residues after the read ends, and that part is filled in from the germline J gene. The CDR3 has 13 amino acids. V was pared by 6 bases and J by 5 bases, with 4 bases of the junction left unmatched.

This clone was found many times. The read ends 3 residues early relative to the CDR3; the germline J gene fills the gap. The chain carries TRBV30 and TRBJ1-2; D is perhaps TRBD1 (5 bases). The germline CDR1 and CDR2 sequences are GTSNPN and SVGIG (reference sequence). V lost 2 bases and J 4 bases, leaving 14 bases between the germline ends. There are 14 residues in the CDR3. The CDR3 loop reads CAWSLRRTSYGYTF. The part of the CDR3 DNA that was read is TGTGCCTGGAGTTTAAGGAGGACATCCTATGGC.

This clone was picked up a small number of times. The observed sequence ends 3 residues before the CDR3 terminus, with the missing tail filled in from the germline J gene. The rearrangement uses TRBV20-1 and TRBJ2-7; D may be TRBD2 (5 bases). This CDR3 has 15 residues. Deletions cut 0 bases from V and 3 bases from J, with 15 bases between. In germline, CDR1 is DFQATT, CDR2 SNEGSKA (reference sequence). The covered CDR3 bases are TGCAGTGCTAGAGATTCGGGCGGGCCGAACTACGAG. Translation: CSARDSGGPNYE. The whole CDR3 protein reads CSARDSGGPNYEQYF.

A word on this clone: The sequenced fragment ends 3 residues before the CDR3 boundary, so the rest is inferred from the germline J gene. The rearrangement uses TRBV6-2 or TRBV6-3 and TRBJ1-1; TRBD1 matches at 9 bases. Trimming removed 2 bases from V and 2 bases from J; junction bases left unmatched: 3. Germline V gene data show CDR1 as MNHEY and CDR2 as SVGEGT. The CDR3 has 15 amino acids. CDR3 sequence: CASSYQGQGNTEAFF. The sequenced CDR3 bases are TGTGCCAGCAGTTACCAGGGACAGGGTAACACTGAA.

This clone was detected many times. The DNA ends 3 residues before the CDR3 does, and the rest of the CDR3 is filled in from the germline J gene. J is TRBJ2-1 and V is TRBV20-1, with D tentatively TRBD2 (6 bases). CDR1 and CDR2 from the germline V gene are DFQATT and SNEGSKA (reference sequence). The CDR3 is made up of 18 amino acids. Deletions cut 3 bases from V and 5 bases from J, with 26 bases between. Here the CDR3 reads CSASRRGTRALVDNEQFF. The CDR3 bases that were read are TGCAGTGCTAGTCGGCGCGGGACTCGTGCTTTGGTCGACAATGAG.

In its sample, this clone was seen many times. The CDR3 end is not reached by the read, which stops 3 residues before it; the germline J gene fills it in. The chain has TRBV5-4 and TRBJ2-7, with a tentative D call TRBD2 (6 bases). V was trimmed by 4 bases and J by 3 bases, leaving 17 bases between them. From germline, CDR1 is SGHNT and CDR2 YYREEE (reference sequence). The CDR3 has 15 residues. The sequenced part of the CDR3 DNA is TGTGCCAGCAGCCCTCCGGGACTTGACCTCTACGAG. Residues: CASSPPGLDLYE. Given in full, the CDR3 is CASSPPGLDLYEQYF.

This clone was counted at least ten times. The CDR3 end lies 3 residues beyond the end of the read and is filled in from the germline J gene. This chain joins TRBV6-1 and TRBJ2-2; a possible D gene is TRBD1 (5 bases). Trimming removed 4 bases from V and 4 bases from J, with 13 bases in between. CDR3 length: 15 amino acids. CDR1 and CDR2 (germline): MNHNS, SASEGT. Partial CDR3 DNA: TGTGCCAGCAGTGCTCTAGACAGTTCCACCGGGGAG. As protein: CASSALDSSTGE. The full CDR3 protein reads CASSALDSSTGELFF.

This clone was seen at least ten times. The read terminates 3 residues ahead of where the CDR3 ends, so the germline J gene completes it. This rearrangement joins TRBV20-1 to TRBJ2-4; D may be TRBD2 (5 bases). Trimming stripped 4 bases from V and 9 bases from J, with 16 bases between. The CDR3 covers 13 residues. The germline gives CDR1 DFQATT, CDR2 SNEGSKA (reference sequence). CDR3 DNA, as far as it was read: TGCAGTGCTATAGCGTCCTGGTTGGGCATT. Its protein is CSAIASWLGI. The whole CDR3 reads CSAIASWLGIQYF.

The table lists this clone with many counts. From the germline J gene comes the end of the CDR3, since the read stops 3 residues before it. The chain carries TRBV7-2 and TRBJ1-4; D might be TRBD1 (5 bases). The CDR3 runs 15 residues. The germline CDR1 and CDR2 sequences are SGHTA and FQGNSA. The V end lost 4 bases, the J end lost 7 bases, and 16 bases lay between the germline ends. The CDR3: CASSSPGGGGEKLFF. Partial CDR3 DNA: TGTGCCAGCAGCTCCCCGGGCGGGGGAGGTGAAAAA.

This clone was detected ten times or more. The read ends 3 residues before the CDR3 terminus; that terminus is restored from the germline J gene. The chain carries TRBV5-1 and TRBJ2-7; no definite D call. V lost 4 bases and J lost 6, with 11 bases in between. The CDR3 covers 12 residues. Germline V gives CDR1 SGHRS, CDR2 YFSETQ. The CDR3 loop reads CASSDPGSEQYF. The CDR3 bases that were read are TGCGCCAGCAGCGATCCGGGTAGCGAG.

As regards this clone: The read terminates 3 residues ahead of where the CDR3 ends, so the germline J gene completes it. The gene calls are TRBV19 and TRBJ1-1; TRBD1 matches at 9 bases. Germline loops: CDR1 LNHDA, CDR2 SQIVND (reference sequence). The junction had 10 bases not matched to a gene; V was cut back by 6 bases and J by 5 bases. The CDR3 is made up of 15 amino acids. CDR3 sequence: CASRGQGSAKTEAFF. The part of the CDR3 DNA that was read is TGTGCCAGTAGAGGACAGGGGTCAGCGAAGACTGAA.

There are many counts of this clone. This CDR3 is CSATGQEGFWYGYTF. The DNA read from the CDR3 is TGCAGTGCGACGGGACAGGAGGGTTTCTGGTATGGC. The chain links TRBV20-1 to TRBJ1-2; 8 positions match TRBD1. Read sequence stops 3 residues before the CDR3 end, and the germline J gene provides the missing end. The CDR3 has 15 residues. Germline V gene sequence: CDR1 DFQATT, CDR2 SNEGSKA (reference sequence). V lost 6 bases to trimming and J lost 5 bases; unmatched junction nucleotides: 14.

This clone has ten or more counts. CDR3 residues: CATMGGETQYF. The DNA read from the CDR3 is TGTGCCACCATGGGGGGGGAGACC. The gene calls are TRBV15 and TRBJ2-5; 7 nucleotides agree with TRBD2. The read comes to an end 3 residues before the CDR3 does, leaving the germline J gene to fill in the end. The CDR3 is 11 amino acids. V was clipped by 7 bases and J by 5 bases; unmatched bases: 1. Germline V gives CDR1 LNHNV, CDR2 YYDKDF (reference sequence).

This clone was observed at least ten times. Read coverage stops 3 residues before the CDR3 terminus; the germline J gene supplies the remainder. Other DNA sequences in the sample encode the same CDR3. The chain joins TRBV19 to TRBJ1-2; possibly TRBD1 for D (5 bases). Per the germline V gene, CDR1 is LNHDA and CDR2 is SQIVND (reference sequence). Trimming stripped 2 bases from V and 4 bases from J, with 20 bases between. The CDR3 loop spans 17 amino acids. The covered CDR3 bases are TGTGCCAGTAGTATACTCCACTTCCGAGACAGCCTCTATGGC. The encoded protein is CASSILHFRDSLYG. The CDR3 in full is CASSILHFRDSLYGYTF.

This clone was picked up many times. Read coverage stops 3 residues before the CDR3 terminus; the germline J gene supplies the remainder. The rearrangement joins TRBV12-3 or TRBV12-4 to TRBJ2-3, with D perhaps matching TRBD1 (5 bases). Trimming stripped 1 base from V and 3 bases from J, with 14 bases between. CDR3 length: 16 amino acids. CDR3 DNA (partial): TGTGCCAGCAGTTTAGAGATTTCCCAGGGAACAGATACG. It specifies CASSLEISQGTDT. The complete CDR3 sequence is CASSLEISQGTDTQYF.

This clone was counted at least ten times. The CDR3 goes on 3 residues after the read ends, and that part is filled in from the germline J gene. The chain has TRBV5-1 and TRBJ2-7; 10 nucleotides agree with TRBD1. Trimming took 0 bases from V and 1 from J; bases not matched to a gene: 4. The CDR3 runs 16 residues. Germline lookup yields CDR1 SGHRS and CDR2 YFSETQ. CDR3 in amino acids: CASSLATGQGSYEQYF. CDR3 bases read: TGCGCCAGCAGCTTGGCCACGGGACAGGGGTCCTACGAG.